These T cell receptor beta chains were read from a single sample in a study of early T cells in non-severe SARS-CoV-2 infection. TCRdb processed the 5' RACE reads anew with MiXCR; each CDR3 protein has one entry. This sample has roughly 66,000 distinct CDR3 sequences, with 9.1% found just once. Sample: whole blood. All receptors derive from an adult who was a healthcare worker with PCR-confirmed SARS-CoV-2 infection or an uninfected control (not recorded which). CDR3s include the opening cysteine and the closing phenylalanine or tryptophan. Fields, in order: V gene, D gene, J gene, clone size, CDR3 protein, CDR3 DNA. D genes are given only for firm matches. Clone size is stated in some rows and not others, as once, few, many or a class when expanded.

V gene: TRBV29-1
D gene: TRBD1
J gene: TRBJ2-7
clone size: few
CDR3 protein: CSVEGDRGSEQYF
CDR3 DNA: TGCAGCGTTGAAGGGGACAGGGGGTCGGAGCAGTACTTC

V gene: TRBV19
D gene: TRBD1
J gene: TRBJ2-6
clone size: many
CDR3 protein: CASTQGASSGANVLTF
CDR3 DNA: TGTGCCAGTACCCAGGGGGCTAGCTCTGGGGCCAACGTCCTGACTTTC

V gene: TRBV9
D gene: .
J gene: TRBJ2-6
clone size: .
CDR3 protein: CASSVGVNSGANVLTF
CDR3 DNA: TGTGCCAGCAGCGTAGGGGTGAACTCTGGGGCCAACGTCCTGACTTTC

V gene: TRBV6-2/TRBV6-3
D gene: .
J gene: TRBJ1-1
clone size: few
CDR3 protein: CASSYSLGGYTEAFF
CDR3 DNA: TGTGCCAGCAGTTACTCCCTCGGCGGATACACTGAAGCTTTCTTT

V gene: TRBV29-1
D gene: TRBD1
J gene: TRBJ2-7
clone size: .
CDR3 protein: CSAWDSGSYEQYF
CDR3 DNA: TGCAGCGCATGGGACAGCGGCTCCTACGAACAGTACTTC

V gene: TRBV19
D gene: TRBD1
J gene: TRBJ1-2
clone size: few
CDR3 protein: CASSPLPGQFPYGYTF
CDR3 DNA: TGTGCCAGTAGTCCGCTCCCGGGACAGTTTCCCTATGGCTACACCTTC

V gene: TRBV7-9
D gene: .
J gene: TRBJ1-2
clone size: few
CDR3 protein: CASSLVAGSLSYTF
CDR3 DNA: TGTGCCAGCAGCTTAGTGGCAGGTTCATTAAGCTACACCTTC

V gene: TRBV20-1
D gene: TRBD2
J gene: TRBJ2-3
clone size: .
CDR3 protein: CSASRLASSTDTQYF
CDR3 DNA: TGCAGTGCTAGTCGACTAGCGAGTAGCACAGATACGCAGTATTTT

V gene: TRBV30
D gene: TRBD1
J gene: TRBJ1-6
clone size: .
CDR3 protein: CAWRPRDRVESPLHF
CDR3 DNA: TGTGCCTGGAGACCCAGGGACAGGGTCGAATCACCCCTCCACTTT

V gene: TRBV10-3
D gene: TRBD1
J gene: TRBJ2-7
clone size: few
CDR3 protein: CAISEWDLGQGAYEQYF
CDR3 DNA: TGTGCCATCAGTGAGTGGGATCTGGGACAGGGGGCCTACGAGCAGTACTTC

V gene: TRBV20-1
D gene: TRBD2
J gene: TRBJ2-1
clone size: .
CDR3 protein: CSARDPTSGMGEQFF
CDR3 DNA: TGCAGTGCTAGAGATCCGACTAGCGGGATGGGTGAGCAGTTCTTC

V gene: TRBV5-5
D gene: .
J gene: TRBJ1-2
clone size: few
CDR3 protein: CASSELDSTINGYTF
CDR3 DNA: TGTGCCAGCAGCGAACTGGACAGTACGATCAATGGCTACACCTTC

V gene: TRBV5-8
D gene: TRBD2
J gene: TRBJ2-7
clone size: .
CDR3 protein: CASSQPGLAYEQYF
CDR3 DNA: TGTGCCAGCAGCCAACCGGGACTAGCCTACGAGCAGTACTTC

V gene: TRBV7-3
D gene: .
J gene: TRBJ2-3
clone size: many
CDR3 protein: CASSPGGGPTDTQYF
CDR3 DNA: TGTGCCAGCAGCCCCGGGGGAGGACCCACAGATACGCAGTATTTT

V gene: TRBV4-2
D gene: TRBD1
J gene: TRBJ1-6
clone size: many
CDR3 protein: CASSQGQGEGDSPLHF
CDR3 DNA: TGTGCCAGCAGCCAGGGACAGGGGGAAGGTGATTCACCCCTCCACTTT

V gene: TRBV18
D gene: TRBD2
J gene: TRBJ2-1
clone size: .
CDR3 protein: CASSRGLAGDNEQFF
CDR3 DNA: TGTGCCAGCTCACGCGGACTAGCGGGAGACAATGAGCAGTTCTTC

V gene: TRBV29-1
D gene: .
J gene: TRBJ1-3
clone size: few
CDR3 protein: CSVETGGSGNTIYF
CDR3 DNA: TGCAGCGTTGAAACAGGAGGGTCTGGAAACACCATATATTTT

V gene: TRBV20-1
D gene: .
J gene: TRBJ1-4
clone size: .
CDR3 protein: CSARWQAEELFF
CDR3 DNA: TGCAGTGCTAGATGGCAGGCTGAGGAACTGTTTTTT

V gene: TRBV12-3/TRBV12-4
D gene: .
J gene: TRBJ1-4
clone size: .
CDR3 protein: CASSSGQYREKLFF
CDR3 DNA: TGTGCCAGCAGTTCCGGACAGTATCGGGAAAAACTGTTTTTT

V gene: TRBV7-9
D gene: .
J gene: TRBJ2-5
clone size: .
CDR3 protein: CASSLGTFQTQYF
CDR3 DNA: TGTGCCAGCAGCTTGGGGACATTTCAGACCCAGTACTTC

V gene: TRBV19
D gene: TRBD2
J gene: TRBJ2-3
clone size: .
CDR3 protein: CASSGGLAGSPSTDTQYF
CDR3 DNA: TGTGCCAGTAGTGGCGGACTAGCGGGATCCCCTAGCACAGATACGCAGTATTTT

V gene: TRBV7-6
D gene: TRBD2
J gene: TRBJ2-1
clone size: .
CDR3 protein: CASSSTAAGGYNEQFF
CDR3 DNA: TGTGCCAGCAGCTCAACTGCGGCGGGAGGCTACAATGAGCAGTTCTTC

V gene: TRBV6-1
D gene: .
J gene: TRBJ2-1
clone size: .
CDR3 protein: CASSDRGDSYNEQFF
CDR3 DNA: TGTGCCAGCAGTGACAGGGGGGACTCCTACAATGAGCAGTTCTTC

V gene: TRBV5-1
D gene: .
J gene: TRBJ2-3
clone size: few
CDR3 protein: CASSPQALLPDTQYF
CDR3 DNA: TGCGCCAGCAGCCCACAGGCCTTACTGCCAGATACGCAGTATTTT

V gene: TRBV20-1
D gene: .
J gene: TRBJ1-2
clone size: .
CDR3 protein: CSARGDSRQNYGYTF
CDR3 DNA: TGCAGTGCTAGGGGGGACTCAAGGCAGAACTATGGCTACACCTTC

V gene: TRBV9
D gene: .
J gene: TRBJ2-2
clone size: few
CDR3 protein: CASSVDRAGTNTGELFF
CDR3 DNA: TGTGCCAGCAGCGTCGACCGGGCAGGGACGAACACCGGGGAGCTGTTTTTT

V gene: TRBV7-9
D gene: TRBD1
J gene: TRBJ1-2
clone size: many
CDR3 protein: CASSYKRGQGAPNGYTF
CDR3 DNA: TGTGCCAGCAGCTACAAACGAGGACAGGGGGCGCCCAATGGCTACACCTTC

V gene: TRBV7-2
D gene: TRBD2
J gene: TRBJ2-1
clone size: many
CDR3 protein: CASGSGLAGNEQFF
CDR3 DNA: TGTGCCAGCGGTTCGGGACTAGCGGGTAATGAGCAGTTCTTC

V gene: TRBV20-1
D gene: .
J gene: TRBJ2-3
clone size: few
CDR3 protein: CSANRDGSTDTQYF
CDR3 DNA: TGCAGTGCGAATCGGGACGGCAGCACAGATACGCAGTATTTT

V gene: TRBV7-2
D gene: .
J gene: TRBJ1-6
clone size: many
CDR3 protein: CASTQTPGGNSPLHF
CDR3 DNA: TGTGCCAGCACCCAGACCCCTGGAGGGAATTCACCCCTCCACTTT

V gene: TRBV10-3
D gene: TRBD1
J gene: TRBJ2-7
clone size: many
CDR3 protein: CATSTGDGEQYF
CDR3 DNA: TGTGCCACCTCGACAGGGGATGGCGAGCAGTACTTC

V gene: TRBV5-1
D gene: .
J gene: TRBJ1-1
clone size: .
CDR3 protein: CASSWSLGDTEAFF
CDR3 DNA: TGCGCCAGCAGCTGGAGCCTGGGAGACACTGAAGCTTTCTTT

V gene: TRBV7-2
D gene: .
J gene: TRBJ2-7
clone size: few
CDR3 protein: CASSLVPGPYEQYF
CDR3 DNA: TGTGCCAGCAGCTTAGTGCCGGGCCCCTACGAGCAGTACTTC

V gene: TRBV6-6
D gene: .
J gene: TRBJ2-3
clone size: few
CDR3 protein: CASSYSSLTDTQYF
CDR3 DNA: TGTGCCAGCAGTTACTCTTCACTCACAGATACGCAGTATTTT

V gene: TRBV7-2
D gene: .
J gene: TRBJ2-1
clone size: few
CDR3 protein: CASSLSGGLEQFF
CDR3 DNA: TGTGCCAGCAGCCTAAGCGGCGGTTTAGAGCAGTTCTTC

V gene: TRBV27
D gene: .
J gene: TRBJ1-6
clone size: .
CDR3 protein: CASSPPGSPLHF
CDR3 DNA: TGTGCCAGCAGCCCTCCAGGGTCACCCCTCCACTTT

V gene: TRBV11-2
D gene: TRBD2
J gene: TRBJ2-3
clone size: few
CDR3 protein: CASSLGAGGSPDTQYF
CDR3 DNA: TGTGCCAGCAGCTTAGGGGCGGGAGGGAGTCCAGATACGCAGTATTTT

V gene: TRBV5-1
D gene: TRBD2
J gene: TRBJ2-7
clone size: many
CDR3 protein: CASSSGLAAYEQYF
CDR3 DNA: TGCGCCAGCAGCTCAGGACTAGCGGCCTACGAGCAGTACTTC

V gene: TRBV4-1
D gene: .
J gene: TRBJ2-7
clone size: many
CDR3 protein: CASSQGPGSFLGEQYF
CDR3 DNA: TGCGCCAGCAGCCAAGGTCCGGGCTCCTTTCTTGGCGAGCAGTACTTC

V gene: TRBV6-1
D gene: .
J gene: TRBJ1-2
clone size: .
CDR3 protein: CASSRGMGYGYTF
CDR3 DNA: TGTGCCAGCAGTCGGGGTATGGGCTATGGCTACACCTTC

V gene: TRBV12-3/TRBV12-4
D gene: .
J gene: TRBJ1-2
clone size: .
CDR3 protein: CASRRDVGYTF
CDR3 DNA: TGTGCCAGCAGGCGGGACGTCGGCTACACCTTC

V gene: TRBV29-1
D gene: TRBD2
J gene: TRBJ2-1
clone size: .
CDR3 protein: CSVDGGSGKNEQFF
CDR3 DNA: TGCAGCGTTGACGGGGGGAGTGGTAAAAATGAGCAGTTCTTC

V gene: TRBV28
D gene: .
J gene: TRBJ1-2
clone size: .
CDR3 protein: CASSLAGRPNYGYTF
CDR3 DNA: TGTGCCAGCAGTTTAGCTGGCAGACCAAACTATGGCTACACCTTC

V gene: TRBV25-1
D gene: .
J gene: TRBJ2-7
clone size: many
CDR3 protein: CASRRGTSYEQYF
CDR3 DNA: TGTGCCAGTAGGCGGGGAACGTCCTACGAGCAGTACTTC

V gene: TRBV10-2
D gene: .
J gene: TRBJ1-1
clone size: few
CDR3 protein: CASSESAHQQGRDTEAFF
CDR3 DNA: TGCGCCAGCAGTGAGTCCGCTCACCAACAGGGAAGGGACACTGAAGCTTTCTTT

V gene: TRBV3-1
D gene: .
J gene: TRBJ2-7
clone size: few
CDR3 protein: CASSQVAGTENGEQYF
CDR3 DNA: TGTGCCAGCAGCCAAGTTGCCGGGACCGAAAACGGGGAGCAGTACTTC

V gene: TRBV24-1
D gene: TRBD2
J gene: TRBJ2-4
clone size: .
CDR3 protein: CATSDWAGGNIQYF
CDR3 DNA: TGTGCCACCAGTGATTGGGCGGGAGGAAACATTCAGTACTTC

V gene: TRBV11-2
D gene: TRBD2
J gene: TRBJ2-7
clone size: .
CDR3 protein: CASSPIGQRDYEQYF
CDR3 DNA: TGTGCCAGCAGCCCAATCGGTCAGCGGGACTACGAGCAGTACTTC

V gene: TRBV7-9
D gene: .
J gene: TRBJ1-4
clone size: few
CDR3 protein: CASSWTEGKLFF
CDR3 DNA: TGTGCCAGCAGTTGGACAGAGGGAAAACTGTTTTTT

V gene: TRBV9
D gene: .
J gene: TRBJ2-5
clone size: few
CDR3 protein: CASSVSEGQTQYF
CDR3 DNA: TGTGCCAGCAGCGTATCCGAAGGCCAGACCCAGTACTTC

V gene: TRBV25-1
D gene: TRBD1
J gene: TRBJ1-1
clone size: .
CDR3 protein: CASRRQGENTEAFF
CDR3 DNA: TGTGCCAGCAGACGACAGGGAGAGAACACTGAAGCTTTCTTT

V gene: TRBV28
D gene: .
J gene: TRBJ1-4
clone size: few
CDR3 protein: CASSKRQGNEKLFF
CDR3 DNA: TGTGCCAGCAGTAAGCGGCAGGGGAATGAAAAACTGTTTTTT

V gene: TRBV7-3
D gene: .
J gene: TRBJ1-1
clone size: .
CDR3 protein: CASSPQGRVPGNTEAFF
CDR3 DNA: TGTGCCAGCAGCCCTCAGGGTAGGGTCCCAGGGAACACTGAAGCTTTCTTT